This T cell receptor beta chain came from a study of T cell responses to AZD1222 COVID-19 vaccine. In its sample, this clone was seen once. Here immunoSEQ multiplex PCR was the method, and the copy in TCRdb shows in-frame clones only, minus some. The table has approximately 150,000 clones, 88% seen once; the top ten hold 4.5% to 5.5%. Germline V CDR1 and CDR2: SGHTA, FQGNSA. This CDR3 region has 18 residues. V lost 5 bases and J lost 7, with 27 bases in between. The rearrangement uses TRBV7-2 and TRBJ1-5; a weak D match, TRBD1 (6 bases). The clonotype was recovered from an adult who received the MenACWY meningococcal vaccine as a control. The sequences come from peripheral blood, collected 28 days after the second dose of the MenACWY control vaccine. For the CDR3, the DNA is TGTGCCAGCAGCCCAGACCCCATGCGCGGGGGGCGGCGGCAGCCCCAGCATTTT. Translation gives CASSPDPMRGGRRQPQHF.